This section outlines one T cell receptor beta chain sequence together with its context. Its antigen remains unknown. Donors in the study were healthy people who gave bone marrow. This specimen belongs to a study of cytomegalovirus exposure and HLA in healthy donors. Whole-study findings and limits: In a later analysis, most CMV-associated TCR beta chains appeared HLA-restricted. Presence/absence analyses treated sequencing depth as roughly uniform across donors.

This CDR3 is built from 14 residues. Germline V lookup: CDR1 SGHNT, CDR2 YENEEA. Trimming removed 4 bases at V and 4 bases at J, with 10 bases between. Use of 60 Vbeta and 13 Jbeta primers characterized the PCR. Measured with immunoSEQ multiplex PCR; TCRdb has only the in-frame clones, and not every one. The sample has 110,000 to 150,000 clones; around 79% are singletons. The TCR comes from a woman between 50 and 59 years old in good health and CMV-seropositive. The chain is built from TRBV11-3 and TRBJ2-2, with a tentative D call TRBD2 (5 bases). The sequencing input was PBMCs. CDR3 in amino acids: CASSSTRGTGELFF. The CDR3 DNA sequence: TGTGCCAGCAGCTCCACCCGGGGCACCGGGGAGCTGTTTTTT.